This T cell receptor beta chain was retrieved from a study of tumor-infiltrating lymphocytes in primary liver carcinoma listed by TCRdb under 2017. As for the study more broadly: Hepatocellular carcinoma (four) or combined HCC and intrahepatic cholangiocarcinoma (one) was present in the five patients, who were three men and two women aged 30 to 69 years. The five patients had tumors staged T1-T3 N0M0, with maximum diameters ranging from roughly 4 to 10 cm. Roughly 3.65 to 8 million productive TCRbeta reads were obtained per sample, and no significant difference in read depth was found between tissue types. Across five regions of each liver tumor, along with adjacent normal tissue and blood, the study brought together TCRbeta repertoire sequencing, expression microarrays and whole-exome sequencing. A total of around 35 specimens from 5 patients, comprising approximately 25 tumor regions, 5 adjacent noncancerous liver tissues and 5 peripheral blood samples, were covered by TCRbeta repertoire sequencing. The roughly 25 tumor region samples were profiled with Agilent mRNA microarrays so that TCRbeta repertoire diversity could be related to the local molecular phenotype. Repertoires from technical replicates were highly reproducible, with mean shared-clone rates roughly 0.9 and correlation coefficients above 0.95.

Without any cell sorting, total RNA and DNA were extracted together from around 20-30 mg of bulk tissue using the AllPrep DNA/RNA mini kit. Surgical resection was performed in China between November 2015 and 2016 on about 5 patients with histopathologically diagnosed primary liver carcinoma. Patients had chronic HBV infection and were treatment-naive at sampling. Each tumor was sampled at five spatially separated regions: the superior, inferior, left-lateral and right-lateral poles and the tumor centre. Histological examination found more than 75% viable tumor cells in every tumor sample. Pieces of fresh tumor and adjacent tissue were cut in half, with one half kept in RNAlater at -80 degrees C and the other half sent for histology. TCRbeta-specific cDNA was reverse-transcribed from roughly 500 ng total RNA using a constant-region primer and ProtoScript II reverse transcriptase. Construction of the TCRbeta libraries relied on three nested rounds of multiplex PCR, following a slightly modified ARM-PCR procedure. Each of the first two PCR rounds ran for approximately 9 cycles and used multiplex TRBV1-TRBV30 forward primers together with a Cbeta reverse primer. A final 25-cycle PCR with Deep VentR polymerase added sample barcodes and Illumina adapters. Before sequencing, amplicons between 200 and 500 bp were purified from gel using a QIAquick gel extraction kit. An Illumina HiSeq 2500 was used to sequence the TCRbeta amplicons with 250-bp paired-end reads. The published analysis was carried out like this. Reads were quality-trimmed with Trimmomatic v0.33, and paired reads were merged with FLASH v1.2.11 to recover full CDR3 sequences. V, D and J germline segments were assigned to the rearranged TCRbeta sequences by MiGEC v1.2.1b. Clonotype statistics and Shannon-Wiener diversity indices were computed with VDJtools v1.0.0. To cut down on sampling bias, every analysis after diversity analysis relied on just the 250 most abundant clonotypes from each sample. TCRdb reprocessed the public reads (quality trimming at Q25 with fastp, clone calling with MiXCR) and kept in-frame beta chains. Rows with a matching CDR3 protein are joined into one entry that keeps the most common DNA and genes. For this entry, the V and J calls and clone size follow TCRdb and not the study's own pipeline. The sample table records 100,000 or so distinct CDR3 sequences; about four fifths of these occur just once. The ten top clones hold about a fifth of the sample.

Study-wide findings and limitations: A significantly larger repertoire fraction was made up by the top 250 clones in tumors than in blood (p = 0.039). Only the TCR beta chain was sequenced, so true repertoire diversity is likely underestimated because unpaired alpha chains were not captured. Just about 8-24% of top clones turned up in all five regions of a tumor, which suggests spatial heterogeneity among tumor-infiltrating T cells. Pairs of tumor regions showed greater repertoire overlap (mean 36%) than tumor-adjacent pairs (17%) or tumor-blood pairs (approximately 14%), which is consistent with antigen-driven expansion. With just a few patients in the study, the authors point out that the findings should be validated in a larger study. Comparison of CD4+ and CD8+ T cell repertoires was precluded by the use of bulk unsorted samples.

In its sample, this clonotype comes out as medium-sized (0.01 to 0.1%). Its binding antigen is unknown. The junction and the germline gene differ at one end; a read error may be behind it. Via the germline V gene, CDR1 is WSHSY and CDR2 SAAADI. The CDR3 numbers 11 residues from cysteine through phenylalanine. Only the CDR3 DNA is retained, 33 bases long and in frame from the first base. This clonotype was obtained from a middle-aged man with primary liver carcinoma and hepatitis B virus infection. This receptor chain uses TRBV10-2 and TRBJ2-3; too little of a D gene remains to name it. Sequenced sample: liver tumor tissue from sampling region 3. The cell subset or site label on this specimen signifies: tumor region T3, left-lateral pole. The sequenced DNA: TGTGCCAGCAGCCACACAGATACGCAGTATTTT. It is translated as CASSHTDTQYF.